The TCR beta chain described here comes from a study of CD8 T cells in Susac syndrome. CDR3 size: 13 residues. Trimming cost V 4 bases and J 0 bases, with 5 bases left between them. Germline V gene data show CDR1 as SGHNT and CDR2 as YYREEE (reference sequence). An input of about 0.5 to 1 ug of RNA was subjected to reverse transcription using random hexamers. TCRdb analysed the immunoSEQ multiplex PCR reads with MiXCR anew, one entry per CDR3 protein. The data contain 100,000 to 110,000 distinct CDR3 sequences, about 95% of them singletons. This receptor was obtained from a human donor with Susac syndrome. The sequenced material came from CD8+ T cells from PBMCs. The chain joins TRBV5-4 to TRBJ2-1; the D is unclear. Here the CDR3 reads CASSRVSYNEQFF. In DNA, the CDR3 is TGTGCCAGCAGCCGCGTCTCCTACAATGAGCAGTTCTTC.